A single sample is the source of the 30 T cell receptor beta chains below, sequenced in a study of identical twins. MiXCR, applied by TCRdb to the 5' RACE reads, yields one record per CDR3 protein. The sample contains about 280,000 distinct CDR3 sequences, approximately 8% of which appear only once. This same sample was also taken into another study, of yellow fever vaccine responses in identical twins.

The sequenced material came from memory (CD45RO+) T cells sorted from blood. The receptors were sampled from a woman under 30 in good health.

This clonotype was seen repeatedly, ten times or more. The V gene is TRBV3-1, the J gene TRBJ2-2; D is unclear. The V end lost 6 bases, the J end lost 2 bases, and 13 bases lay between the germline ends. The germline CDR1 and CDR2 sequences are LGHDT and YNNKEL (reference sequence). The CDR3 covers 15 residues. CDR3 residues: CASRPPGTNTGELFF. Written as DNA, the CDR3 is TGTGCCAGCAGACCTCCTGGTACTAACACCGGGGAGCTGTTTTTT.

The rearrangement uses TRBV4-2 and TRBJ2-1; TRBD2 aligns across 10 bases. The CDR3 has 16 amino acids. The germline gives CDR1 LGHNA, CDR2 YNFKEQ. V was clipped by 0 bases and J by 5 bases; unmatched bases: 4. The CDR3 bases are TGTGCCAGCAGCCAAGATCCAGCGGGGGGGGACAATGAGCAGTTCTTC. Amino acid sequence: CASSQDPAGGDNEQFF.

The chain has TRBV7-2 and TRBJ1-2, with D perhaps TRBD1 (5 bases). Trimming removed 1 base at V and 0 bases at J, with 9 bases between. From germline, CDR1 is SGHTA and CDR2 FQGNSA. The CDR3 spans 15 residues. The CDR3 DNA is TGTGCCAGCAGCTTAGTAGCGGGGGCTAACTATGGCTACACCTTC. Its protein is CASSLVAGANYGYTF.

The genes are TRBV7-6 and TRBJ2-1; 14 bases fit TRBD2. There are 16 residues in the CDR3. Germline CDR1 SGHVS, CDR2 FNYEAQ. The junction had 8 bases not matched to a gene; V was cut back by 5 bases and J by 8 bases. The CDR3 reads CASSPTRLAGGDEQFF. The CDR3 DNA sequence: TGTGCCAGCAGCCCAACCCGACTAGCGGGAGGGGATGAGCAGTTCTTC.

The chain carries TRBV6-2 or TRBV6-3 and TRBJ2-3; D is possibly TRBD2 (5 bases). Per germline, CDR1 MNHEY and CDR2 SVGEGT. The CDR3 spans 15 residues. V lost 2 bases and J 2 bases, leaving 11 bases between the germline ends. The CDR3 is CASSYRRLHTDTQYF. CDR3 nucleotide sequence: TGTGCCAGCAGTTACCGAAGACTACACACAGATACGCAGTATTTT.

The chain recombines TRBV5-6 with TRBJ2-5, with 8 bases that match TRBD2. The CDR3 spans 15 residues. CDR1 SGHDT and CDR2 YYEEEE come from the germline V gene. V lost 6 bases to trimming and J lost 1 base; unmatched junction nucleotides: 8. The CDR3 is CASTGRRGAQETQYF. The CDR3 DNA sequence: TGTGCCAGCACGGGCAGGCGGGGGGCCCAAGAGACCCAGTACTTC.

The chain joins TRBV5-1 to TRBJ2-7; 7 nucleotides align to TRBD1. Germline CDR1 is SGHRS and CDR2 is YFSETQ. The length of the CDR3 is 15 residues. CDR3 coding DNA: TGCACCAGCAGACCTACAGGGGCCCCTTCCTACGAGCAGTACGTC. Protein product: CTSRPTGAPSYEQYV.

The chain joins TRBV5-1 to TRBJ2-1, with 8 nucleotides matching TRBD1. The CDR3 runs 12 residues. Germline values: CDR1 SGHRS, CDR2 YFSETQ. The J segment lost 9 bases and the V segment lost 5 bases, leaving 4 bases of the junction unmatched. CDR3 nucleotides: TGCGCCAGCAGTTTAACAGGGGGTGAGCAGTTCTTC. Residues: CASSLTGGEQFF.

This clonotype appeared a few times. The V call is TRBV27, the J call TRBJ1-5; D unresolved. V lost 3 bases to trimming and J lost 1 base, with 4 bases between them. The CDR3 extends over 13 amino acids. Germline V gene data show CDR1 as MNHEY and CDR2 as SMNVEV (reference sequence). The CDR3, as DNA: TGTGCCAGCAGTTTTTTCAGCAATCAGCCCCAGCATTTT. It codes for CASSFFSNQPQHF.

This clonotype was observed many times. The V gene is TRBV24-1, the J gene TRBJ2-7, with D maybe TRBD2 (6 bases). This CDR3 comprises 13 residues. The V gene lost 4 bases and the J gene lost 6 bases, with 12 bases spanning the gap. Germline values: CDR1 KGHDR, CDR2 SFDVKD. The CDR3 here is CATSEARTTEQYF. Written as DNA, the CDR3 is TGTGCCACCAGTGAAGCTCGGACTACCGAGCAGTACTTC.

The sample holds many counts of this clonotype. J is TRBJ2-3 and V is TRBV7-2; TRBD2 matches 14 bases. Looked up from germline, CDR1 is SGHTA and CDR2 is FQGNSA. V trimming: 1 base; J trimming: 1 base; junction bases outside the gene matches: 1. CDR3 length: 17 residues. The CDR3: CASSLGLAGGGTDTQYF. The DNA of the CDR3 is TGTGCCAGCAGCTTAGGACTAGCGGGGGGGGGCACAGATACGCAGTATTTT.

On this clonotype itself: One base away lies a much larger clone, so this may be a sequencing read error. The chain has TRBV20-1 and TRBJ2-1, with unresolved D. Germline values: CDR1 DFQATT, CDR2 SNEGSKA (reference sequence). The CDR3 extends over 12 amino acids. Trimming took off 2 bases at V and 8 bases at J, with 10 bases between the two ends. The CDR3 coding sequence is TGCAGTGCTAGAAGACTTGGCGATGAGCAGTTCTTC. This codes for CSARRLGDEQFF.

This clonotype was detected only a few times. This sequence joins TRBV10-2 and TRBJ2-3, with 7 positions matching TRBD2. The J segment lost 4 bases and the V segment lost 2 bases, leaving 18 bases of the junction unmatched. This CDR3 contains 19 residues. CDR1 and CDR2 (germline): WSHSY, SAAADI. DNA for the CDR3: TGCGCCAGCAGTGAGCCGCAGGAAAGGGGCGGGAGCCTCTCAGATACGCAGTATTTT. Amino acid sequence: CASSEPQERGGSLSDTQYF.

This clonotype was detected many times. This sequence joins TRBV6-5 and TRBJ2-7; no reliable D call. The CDR3 length is 14 residues. V lost 0 bases and J lost 3, with 9 bases in between. Germline V gene sequence: CDR1 MNHEY, CDR2 SVGAGI. The CDR3 bases are TGTGCCAGCAGTTACTCAGGGAACCGCTACGAGCAGTACTTC. Its translation: CASSYSGNRYEQYF.

There are many counts of this clonotype. The CDR3 spells CASSFGSSGSLGEQFF. CDR3 bases: TGCGCCAGCAGCTTCGGGAGTAGCGGGAGCTTAGGGGAGCAGTTCTTC. V usage is TRBV5-1 and J usage is TRBJ2-1, with TRBD2 matching 9 bases. V lost 2 bases to trimming and J lost 10 bases; unmatched junction nucleotides: 13. The CDR3 is 16 amino acids. Per germline, CDR1 SGHRS and CDR2 YFSETQ.

This clonotype was detected a few times. The genes are TRBV7-2 and TRBJ1-4; a weak D match, TRBD1 (5 bases). The CDR3 sequence is 13 residues long. Germline V gene sequence: CDR1 SGHTA, CDR2 FQGNSA. V lost 6 bases and J 8 bases, leaving 13 bases between the germline ends. Here the CDR3 DNA reads TGTGCCAGCAGTCAGGGATCAAGGGAAAAACTGTTTTTT. Protein sequence: CASSQGSREKLFF.

This chain connects TRBV3-1 to TRBJ2-2; D uncertain. In germline, CDR1 is LGHDT, CDR2 YNNKEL (reference sequence). The CDR3 consists of 12 residues. Between the trimmed V and J ends, which lost 1 base and 7 bases, there was a span of 4 bases. CDR3 loop: CASSQVDGELFF. CDR3 nucleotide sequence: TGTGCCAGCAGCCAAGTCGACGGGGAGCTGTTTTTT.

Only a few counts were recorded for this clonotype. This chain joins TRBV11-2 and TRBJ1-2; D unclear. V gave up 0 bases and J gave up 0 bases, with 14 bases separating them. Germline values: CDR1 SGHAT, CDR2 FQNNGV. The CDR3 contains 17 residues. The CDR3 region has the DNA TGTGCCAGCAGCTTAGACCCACCAACTACACCTAACTATGGCTACACCTTC. Translating it yields CASSLDPPTTPNYGYTF.

In its sample, this clonotype was seen many times. The V gene is TRBV5-1, the J gene TRBJ1-4; 7 bases agree with TRBD1. Trimming at V came to 1 base and at J to 5 bases, leaving 5 bases not matched to a gene. The CDR3 contains 15 residues. CDR1 is SGHRS, CDR2 YFSETQ, per germline. CDR3 amino acids: CASSLSQGGNEKLFF. Written as DNA, the CDR3 is TGCGCCAGCAGCTTGTCCCAGGGGGGGAATGAAAAACTGTTTTTT.

Only a few counts were recorded for this clonotype. V is TRBV28 and J is TRBJ2-1; TRBD1 aligns across 7 bases. This CDR3 is 15 amino acids long. Unmatched junction bases numbered 7, after V lost 6 bases and J lost 2 bases. Germline V gene sequence: CDR1 MDHEN, CDR2 SYDVKM. As DNA, the CDR3 is TGTGCCAGCAGGCCCCAGGGGGTAGCCTACAATGAGCAGTTCTTC. Its protein is CASRPQGVAYNEQFF. The entire variable domain, with the rest obtained from reference TRBV28 and TRBJ2-1, is as follows: DVKVTQSSRYLVKRTGEKVFLECVQDMDHENMFWYRQDPGLGLRLIYFSYDVKMKEKGDIPEGYSVSREKKERFSLILESASTNQTSMYLCASRPQGVAYNEQFFGPGTRLTVL.

This clonotype was seen once. The chain is built from TRBV10-3 and TRBJ2-1, with 12 bases fitting TRBD2. The CDR3 sequence is 18 residues long. With V trimmed by 10 bases and J by 6 bases, 19 bases remained unmatched. Germline-derived CDR1 and CDR2 are ENHRY and SYGVKD. The CDR3 coding sequence is TGTGCCACGGCGAAGGAGACTAGCGGGGGCCCTAACATCAATGAGCAGTTCTTC. Translation gives CATAKETSGGPNINEQFF.

This clonotype occurred a few times. The gene calls are TRBV5-5 and TRBJ1-3; D is unclear. The ends were cut back, 3 bases at V and 1 base at J, with 11 bases in the middle. Germline CDR1 SGHKS, CDR2 YYEKEE (reference sequence). The CDR3 is 15 amino acids. Here the CDR3 reads CASSSSRASGNTIYF. CDR3 DNA: TGTGCCAGCAGCTCCTCGAGGGCTTCTGGAAACACCATATATTTT.

The J gene is TRBJ2-3, the V gene TRBV6-4; the D gene is possibly TRBD2 (6 bases). CDR3 length: 13 residues. In germline, CDR1 is MRHNA, CDR2 SNTAGT. V lost 6 bases and J lost 3, with 10 bases in between. The DNA of the CDR3 is TGTGCCAGCAGCGGGAGAGGAACAGATACGCAGTATTTT. Its translation is CASSGRGTDTQYF.

In its sample, this clonotype was seen a few times. V gene TRBV3-1 combines with J gene TRBJ2-1, with D possibly TRBD1 on 5 matching bases. CDR1 is LGHDT and CDR2 is YNNKEL in the germline V gene (reference sequence). The CDR3 is 12 residues long. Trimming pared 3 bases from V and 13 bases from J, leaving 13 bases between. CDR3 amino acids: CASSHQAGFQFF. The DNA for the CDR3 is TGTGCCAGCAGCCACCAGGCAGGGTTCCAGTTCTTC.

The chain joins TRBV6-4 to TRBJ1-5; TRBD1 matches 8 bases. This CDR3 comprises 18 residues. V was clipped by 2 bases and J by 0 bases; unmatched bases: 9. CDR1 and CDR2 (germline): MRHNA, SNTAGT. The CDR3 is CASSDGQGIVGSNQPQHF. In DNA, the CDR3 is TGTGCCAGCAGTGACGGACAGGGAATAGTAGGTAGCAATCAGCCCCAGCATTTT.

This clonotype was seen many times. A much larger clone sits a single nucleotide away, making a read error possible. The rearrangement links TRBV12-3 or TRBV12-4 to TRBJ2-1; D is perhaps TRBD1 or TRBD2 (6 bases each). CDR3 length: 18 amino acids. CDR3 sequence (DNA): TGTGCCAGCTGTTTAGCGCTAATAGGAAGGGGGGACTACAATGAGCAGTTCTTC. This codes for CASCLALIGRGDYNEQFF.

This clonotype was counted ten times or more. The chain combines TRBV7-8 with TRBJ1-1; 7 nucleotides match TRBD1. Germline-derived CDR1 and CDR2 are SGHVS and FQNEAQ. The CDR3 covers 16 residues. V shed 1 base and J 2 bases; nucleotides not matched to a gene: 7. CDR3 bases: TGTGCCAGCAGCTTAGTTAGGACAGGAGCAAACACTGAAGCTTTCTTT. This translates into CASSLVRTGANTEAFF.

The V call is TRBV2, the J call TRBJ2-7, with 12 bases that match TRBD2. Germline CDR1 is SNHLY and CDR2 is FYNNEI. V gave up 2 bases and J gave up 0 bases; unmatched junction bases: 20. The CDR3 spans 22 residues. CDR3 nucleotide sequence: TGTGCCAGCAGTGAATATAGTTCCGCGACCGGGACTAGCGGGTTACTCTCCTACGAGCAGTACTTC. Protein product: CASSEYSSATGTSGLLSYEQYF.

This clonotype has just a few counts. This chain joins TRBV28 and TRBJ2-2; 7 positions match TRBD2. The V gene's germline CDR1 is MDHEN and CDR2 SYDVKM. Trimming removed 8 bases from V and 1 base from J; junction bases left unmatched: 7. This CDR3 comprises 15 residues. The CDR3 region has the DNA TGTGCCAGCGGTGGGGACTACCAGAACACCGGGGAGCTGTTTTTT. Translation: CASGGDYQNTGELFF. The full variable domain, in which reference TRBV28 and TRBJ2-2 provide the parts outside the CDR3, is DVKVTQSSRYLVKRTGEKVFLECVQDMDHENMFWYRQDPGLGLRLIYFSYDVKMKEKGDIPEGYSVSREKKERFSLILESASTNQTSMYLCASGGDYQNTGELFFGEGSRLTVL.

This clonotype was observed at least ten times. This chain links TRBV28 with TRBJ2-2, with D possibly called TRBD1 or TRBD2 (5 bases each). With 8 bases removed from V and 6 bases from J, the gap between germline ends came to 10 bases. The CDR3 length is 12 residues. Germline lookup yields CDR1 MDHEN and CDR2 SYDVKM. The CDR3 loop is CASGGYAGELFF. CDR3 DNA: TGTGCCAGCGGGGGTTACGCCGGGGAGCTGTTTTTT.